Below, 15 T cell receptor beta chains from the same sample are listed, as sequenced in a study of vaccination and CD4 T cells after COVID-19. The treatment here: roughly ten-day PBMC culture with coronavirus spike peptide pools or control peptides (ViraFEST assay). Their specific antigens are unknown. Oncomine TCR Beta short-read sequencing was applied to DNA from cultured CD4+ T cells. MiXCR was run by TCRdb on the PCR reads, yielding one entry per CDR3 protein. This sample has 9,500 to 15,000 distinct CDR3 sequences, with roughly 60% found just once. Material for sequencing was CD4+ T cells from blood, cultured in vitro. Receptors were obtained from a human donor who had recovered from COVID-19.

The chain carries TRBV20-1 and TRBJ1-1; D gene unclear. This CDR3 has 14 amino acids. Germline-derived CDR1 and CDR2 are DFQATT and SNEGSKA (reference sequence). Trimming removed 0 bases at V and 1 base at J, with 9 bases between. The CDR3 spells CSARDRAGNTEAFF. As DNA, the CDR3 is TGCAGTGCTAGAGATAGGGCCGGGAACACTGAAGCTTTCTTT.

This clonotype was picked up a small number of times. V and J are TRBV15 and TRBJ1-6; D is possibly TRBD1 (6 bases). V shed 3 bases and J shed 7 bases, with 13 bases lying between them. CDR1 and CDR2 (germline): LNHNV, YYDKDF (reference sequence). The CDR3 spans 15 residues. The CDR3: CATSSEQGGNSPLHF. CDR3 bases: TGTGCCACCAGCAGTGAACAGGGTGGCAATTCACCCCTCCACTTT.

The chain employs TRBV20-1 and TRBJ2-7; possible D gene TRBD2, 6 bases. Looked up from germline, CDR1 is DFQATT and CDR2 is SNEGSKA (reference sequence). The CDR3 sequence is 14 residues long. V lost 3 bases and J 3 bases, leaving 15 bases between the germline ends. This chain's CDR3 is CSASRTMGFYEQYF. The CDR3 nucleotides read TGCAGTGCTAGTAGGACTATGGGTTTCTACGAGCAGTACTTC.

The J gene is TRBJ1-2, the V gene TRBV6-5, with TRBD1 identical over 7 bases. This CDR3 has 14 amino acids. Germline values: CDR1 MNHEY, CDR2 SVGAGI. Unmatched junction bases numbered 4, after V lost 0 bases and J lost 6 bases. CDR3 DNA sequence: TGTGCCAGCAGTTACTCGGAAACAGGGGATGGCTACACCTTC. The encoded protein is CASSYSETGDGYTF.

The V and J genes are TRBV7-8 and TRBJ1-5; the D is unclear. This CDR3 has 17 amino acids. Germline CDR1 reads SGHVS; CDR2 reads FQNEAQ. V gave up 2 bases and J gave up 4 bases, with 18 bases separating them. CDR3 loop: CASSLRFDPLFNQPQHF. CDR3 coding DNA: TGTGCCAGCAGCTTAAGATTTGACCCTCTGTTTAATCAGCCCCAGCATTTT.

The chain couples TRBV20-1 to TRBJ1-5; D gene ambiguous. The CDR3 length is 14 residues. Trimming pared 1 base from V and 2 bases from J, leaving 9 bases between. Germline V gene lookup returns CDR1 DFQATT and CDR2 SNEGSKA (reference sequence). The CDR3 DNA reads TGCAGTGCTAGAGTTCTCTCGGGCAATCAGCCCCAGCATTTT. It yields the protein CSARVLSGNQPQHF.

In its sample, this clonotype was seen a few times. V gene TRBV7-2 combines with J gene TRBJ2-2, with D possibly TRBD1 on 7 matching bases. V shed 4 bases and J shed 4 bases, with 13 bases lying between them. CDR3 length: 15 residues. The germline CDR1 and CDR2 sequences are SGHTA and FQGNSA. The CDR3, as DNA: TGTGCCAGCAGCTCCCGACAGGGACTCACCGGGGAGCTGTTTTTT. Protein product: CASSSRQGLTGELFF.

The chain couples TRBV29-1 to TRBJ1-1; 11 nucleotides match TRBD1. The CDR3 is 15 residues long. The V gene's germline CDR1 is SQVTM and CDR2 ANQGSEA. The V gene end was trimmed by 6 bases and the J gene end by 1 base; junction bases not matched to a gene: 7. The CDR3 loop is CSVDRGRRANTEAFF. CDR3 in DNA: TGCAGCGTGGACAGGGGGCGGAGGGCGAACACTGAAGCTTTCTTT.

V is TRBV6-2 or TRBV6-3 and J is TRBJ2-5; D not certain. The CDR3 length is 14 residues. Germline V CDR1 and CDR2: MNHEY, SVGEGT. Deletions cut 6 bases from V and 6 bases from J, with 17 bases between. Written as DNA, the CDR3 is TGTGCCAGCAGGACCCCCTCGGCGGCAAAGACCCAGTACTTC. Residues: CASRTPSAAKTQYF.

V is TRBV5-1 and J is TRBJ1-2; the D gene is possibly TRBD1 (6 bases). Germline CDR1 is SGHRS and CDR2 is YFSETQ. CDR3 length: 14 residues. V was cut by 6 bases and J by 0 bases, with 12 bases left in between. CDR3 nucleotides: TGCGCCAGCACCCTGACAGGAGCTAACTATGGCTACACCTTC. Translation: CASTLTGANYGYTF.

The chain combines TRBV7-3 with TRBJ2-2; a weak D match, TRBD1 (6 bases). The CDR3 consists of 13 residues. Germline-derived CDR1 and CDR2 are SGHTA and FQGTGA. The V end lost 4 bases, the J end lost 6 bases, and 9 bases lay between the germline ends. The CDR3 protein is CASSSQGSGELFF. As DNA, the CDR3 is TGTGCCAGCAGCTCTCAGGGGTCCGGGGAGCTGTTTTTT.

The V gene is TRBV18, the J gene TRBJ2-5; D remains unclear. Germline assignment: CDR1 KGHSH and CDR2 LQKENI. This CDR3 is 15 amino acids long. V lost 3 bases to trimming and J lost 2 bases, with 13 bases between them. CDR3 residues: CASSPPSRGQETQYF. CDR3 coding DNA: TGTGCCAGCTCACCGCCGAGCCGAGGTCAAGAGACCCAGTACTTC.

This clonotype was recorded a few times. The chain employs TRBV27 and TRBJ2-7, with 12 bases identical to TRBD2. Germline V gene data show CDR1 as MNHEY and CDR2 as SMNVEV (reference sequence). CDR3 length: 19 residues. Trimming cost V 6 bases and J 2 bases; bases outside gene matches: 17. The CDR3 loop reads CASSKNSPGLAGLTYEQYF. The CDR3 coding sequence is TGTGCCAGCAGCAAGAACTCTCCGGGACTAGCGGGCTTAACCTACGAGCAGTACTTC.

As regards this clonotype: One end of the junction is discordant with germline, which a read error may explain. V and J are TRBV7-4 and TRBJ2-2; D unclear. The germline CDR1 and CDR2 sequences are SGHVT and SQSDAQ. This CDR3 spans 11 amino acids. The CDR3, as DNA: TGTGCCAGCAGCGTAGCCGGGGAGCTGTTTTTT. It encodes CASSVAGELFF.

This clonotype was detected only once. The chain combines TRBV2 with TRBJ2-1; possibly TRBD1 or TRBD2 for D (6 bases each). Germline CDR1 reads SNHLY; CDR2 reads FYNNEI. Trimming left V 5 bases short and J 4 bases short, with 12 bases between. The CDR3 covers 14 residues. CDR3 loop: CASSSTRGYNEQFF. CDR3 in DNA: TGTGCCAGCAGTTCGACTAGGGGGTACAATGAGCAGTTCTTC.